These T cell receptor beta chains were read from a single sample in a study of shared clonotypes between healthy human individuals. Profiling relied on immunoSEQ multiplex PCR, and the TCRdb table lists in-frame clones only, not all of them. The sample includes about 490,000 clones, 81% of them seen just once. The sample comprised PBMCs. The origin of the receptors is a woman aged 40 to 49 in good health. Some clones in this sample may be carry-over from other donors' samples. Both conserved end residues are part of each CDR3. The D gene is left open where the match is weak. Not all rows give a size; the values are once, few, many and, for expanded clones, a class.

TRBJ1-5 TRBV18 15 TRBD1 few CASSLGTVGNQPQHF TGTGCCAGCTCACTAGGGACAGTCGGGAATCAGCCCCAGCATTTT
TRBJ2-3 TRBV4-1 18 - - CASRRTAHREIEADTQYF TGCGCCAGCAGACGGACTGCTCACCGGGAGATCGAGGCAGATACGCAGTATTTT
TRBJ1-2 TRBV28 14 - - CASSLFGGNYGYTF TGTGCCAGCAGTCTTTTCGGGGGGAACTATGGCTACACCTTC
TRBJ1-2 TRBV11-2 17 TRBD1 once CASSLSGTGPVLGGYTF TGTGCCAGCAGCTTATCTGGGACAGGGCCGGTACTGGGGGGCTACACCTTC
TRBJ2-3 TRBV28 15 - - CASSFAGKYTDTQYF TGTGCCAGCAGTTTTGCGGGGAAATACACAGATACGCAGTATTTT
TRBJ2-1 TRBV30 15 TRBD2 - CAWRSAGEAYNEQFF TGTGCCTGGAGGTCAGCGGGAGAGGCCTACAATGAGCAGTTCTTC
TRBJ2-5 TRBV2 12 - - CASSDREETQYF TGTGCCAGCAGTGACAGGGAAGAGACCCAGTACTTC
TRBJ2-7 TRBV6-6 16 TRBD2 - CASLPSGRESSYEQYF TGTGCCAGCCTGCCTAGCGGCCGTGAAAGCTCCTACGAGCAGTACTTC
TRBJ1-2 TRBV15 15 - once CATSRDRGANYGYTF TGTGCCACCAGCAGAGACAGGGGTGCTAACTATGGCTACACCTTC
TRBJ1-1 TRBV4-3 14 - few CASSQDHGRMEAFF TGCGCCAGCAGCCAAGATCACGGGCGGATGGAAGCTTTCTTT
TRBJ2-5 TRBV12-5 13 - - CASGFGQGGTQYF TGTGCTAGTGGTTTTGGGCAGGGCGGGACCCAGTACTTC
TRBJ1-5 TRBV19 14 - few CASSIWGQGQPQHF TGTGCCAGTAGTATCTGGGGGCAGGGACAGCCCCAGCATTTT
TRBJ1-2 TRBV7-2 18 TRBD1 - CASSSRRGQGDLGYGYTF TGTGCCAGCAGCTCCCGTCGGGGACAGGGGGATCTCGGCTATGGCTACACCTTC
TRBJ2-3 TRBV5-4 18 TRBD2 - CASSLDSGTSGITDTQYF TGTGCCAGCAGCTTGGATTCAGGGACTAGCGGGATAACAGATACGCAGTATTTT
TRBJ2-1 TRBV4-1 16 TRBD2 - CASSHGPGTSGNEQFF TGCGCCAGCAGCCATGGGCCTGGGACTAGCGGAAATGAGCAGTTCTTC
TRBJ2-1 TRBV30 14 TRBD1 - CAWGDRGLYNEQFF TGTGCCTGGGGGGACAGGGGACTTTACAATGAGCAGTTCTTC
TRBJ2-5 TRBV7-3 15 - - CASSLNSLAGETQYF TGTGCCAGCAGCTTAAATAGTCTGGCCGGAGAGACCCAGTACTTC
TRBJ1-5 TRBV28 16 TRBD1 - CASSSSRRDRDQPQHF TGTGCCAGCAGTTCCTCCAGACGGGACAGGGATCAGCCCCAGCATTTT
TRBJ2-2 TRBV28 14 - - CASSSLMTGGELFF TGTGCCAGCAGTTCCCTGATGACTGGTGGGGAGCTGTTTTTT
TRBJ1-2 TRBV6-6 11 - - CASSSVDGYTF TGTGCCAGCAGTTCCGTCGATGGCTACACCTTC
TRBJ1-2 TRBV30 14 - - CAWSVGGAVYGYTF TGTGCCTGGAGTGTAGGGGGGGCGGTCTATGGCTACACCTTC
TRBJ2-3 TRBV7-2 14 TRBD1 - CASSPGQGSGTQYF TGTGCCAGCAGTCCGGGACAGGGGTCAGGTACGCAGTATTTT
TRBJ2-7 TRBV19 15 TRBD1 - CASSIAGGPSYEQYF TGTGCCAGTAGTATAGCAGGGGGCCCCTCCTACGAGCAGTACTTC
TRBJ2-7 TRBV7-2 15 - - CASSLGLSRAYEQYF TGTGCCAGCAGCTTAGGGCTATCTAGGGCCTACGAGCAGTACTTC